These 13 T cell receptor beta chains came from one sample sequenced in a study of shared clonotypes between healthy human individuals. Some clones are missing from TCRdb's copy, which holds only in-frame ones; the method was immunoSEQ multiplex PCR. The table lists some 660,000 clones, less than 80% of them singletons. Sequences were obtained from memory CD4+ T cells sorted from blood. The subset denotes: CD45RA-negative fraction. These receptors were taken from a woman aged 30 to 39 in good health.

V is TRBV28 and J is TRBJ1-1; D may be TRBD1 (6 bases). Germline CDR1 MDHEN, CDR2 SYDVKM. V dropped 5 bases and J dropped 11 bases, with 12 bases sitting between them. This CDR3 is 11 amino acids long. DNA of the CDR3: TGTGCCAGCAGTCGGACAGTATACGCTTTCTTT. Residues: CASSRTVYAFF. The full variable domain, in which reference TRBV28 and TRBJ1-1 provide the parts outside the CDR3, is DVKVTQSSRYLVKRTGEKVFLECVQDMDHENMFWYRQDPGLGLRLIYFSYDVKMKEKGDIPEGYSVSREKKERFSLILESASTNQTSMYLCASSRTVYAFFGQGTRLTVV.

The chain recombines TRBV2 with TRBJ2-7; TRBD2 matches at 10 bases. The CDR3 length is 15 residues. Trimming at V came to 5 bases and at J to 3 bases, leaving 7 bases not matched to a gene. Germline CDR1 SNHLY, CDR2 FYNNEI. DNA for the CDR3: TGTGCCAGCAGTATTCGGGCTAGCGGGAGCTACGAGCAGTACTTC. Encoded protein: CASSIRASGSYEQYF. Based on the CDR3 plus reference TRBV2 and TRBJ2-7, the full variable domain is EPEVTQTPSHQVTQMGQEVILRCVPISNHLYFYWYRQILGQKVEFLVSFYNNEISEKSEIFDDQFSVERPDGSNFTLKIRSTKLEDSAMYFCASSIRASGSYEQYFGPGTRLTVT.

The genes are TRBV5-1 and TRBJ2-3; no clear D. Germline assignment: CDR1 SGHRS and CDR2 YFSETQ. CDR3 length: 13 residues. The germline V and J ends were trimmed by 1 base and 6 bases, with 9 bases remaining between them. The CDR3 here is CASSLSMIDTQYF. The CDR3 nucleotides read TGCGCCAGCAGCTTGAGTATGATTGATACGCAGTATTTT.

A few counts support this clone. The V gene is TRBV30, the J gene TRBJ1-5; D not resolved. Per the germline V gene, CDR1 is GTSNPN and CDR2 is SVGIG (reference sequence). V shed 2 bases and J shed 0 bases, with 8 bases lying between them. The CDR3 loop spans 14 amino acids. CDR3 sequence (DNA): TGTGCCTGGAGTAGGACGGATAGCAATCAGCCCCAGCATTTT. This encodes CAWSRTDSNQPQHF.

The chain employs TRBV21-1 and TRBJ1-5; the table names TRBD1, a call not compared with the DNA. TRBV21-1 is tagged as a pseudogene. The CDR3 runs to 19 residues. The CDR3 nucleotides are TGTGCCAGCAGCAACCTGGGACAGGGTTTAACCCATAGCAATCAGCCCCAGCATTTT. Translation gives CASSNLGQGLTHSNQPQHF.

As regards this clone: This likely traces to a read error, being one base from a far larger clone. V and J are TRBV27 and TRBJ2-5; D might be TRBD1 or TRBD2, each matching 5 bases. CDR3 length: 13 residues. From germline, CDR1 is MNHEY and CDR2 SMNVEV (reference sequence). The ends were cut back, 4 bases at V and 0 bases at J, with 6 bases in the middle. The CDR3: CASSWGYQETQYF. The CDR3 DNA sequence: TGTGCCAGCAGTTGGGGGTACCAAGAGACCCAGTACTTC.

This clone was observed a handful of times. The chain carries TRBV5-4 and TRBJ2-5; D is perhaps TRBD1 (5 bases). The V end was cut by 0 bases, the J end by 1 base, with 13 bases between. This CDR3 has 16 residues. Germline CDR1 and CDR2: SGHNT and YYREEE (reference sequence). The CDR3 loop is CASSLDGRVGQETQYF. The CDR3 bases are TGTGCCAGCAGCTTGGACGGCAGGGTCGGCCAAGAGACCCAGTACTTC.

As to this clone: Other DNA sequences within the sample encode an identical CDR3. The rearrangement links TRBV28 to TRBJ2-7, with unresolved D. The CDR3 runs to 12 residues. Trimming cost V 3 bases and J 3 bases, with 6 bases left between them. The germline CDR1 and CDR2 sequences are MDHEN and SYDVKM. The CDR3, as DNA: TGTGCCAGCAGTTTCACGGGCTACGAGCAGTACTTC. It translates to CASSFTGYEQYF.

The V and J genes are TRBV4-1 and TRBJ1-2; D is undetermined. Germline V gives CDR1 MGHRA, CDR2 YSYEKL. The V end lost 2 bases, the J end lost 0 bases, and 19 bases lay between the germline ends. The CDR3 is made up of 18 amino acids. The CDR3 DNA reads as TGCGCCAGCAGCCAAAGGACGATTTATAACTCGGCTAACTATGGCTACACCTTC. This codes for CASSQRTIYNSANYGYTF.

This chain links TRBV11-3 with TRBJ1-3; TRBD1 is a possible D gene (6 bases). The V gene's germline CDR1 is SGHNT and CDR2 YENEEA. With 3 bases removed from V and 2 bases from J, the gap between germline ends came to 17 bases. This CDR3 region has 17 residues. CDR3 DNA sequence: TGTGCCAGCAGCTTGATTAGCGGCGGGGGGCCTGGAAACACCATATATTTT. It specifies CASSLISGGGPGNTIYF.

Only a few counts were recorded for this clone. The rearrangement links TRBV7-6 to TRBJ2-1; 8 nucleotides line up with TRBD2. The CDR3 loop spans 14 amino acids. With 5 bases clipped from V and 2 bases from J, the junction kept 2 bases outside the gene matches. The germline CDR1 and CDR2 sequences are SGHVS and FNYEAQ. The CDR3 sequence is CASSPGLAYNEQFF. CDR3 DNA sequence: TGTGCCAGCAGCCCGGGACTAGCCTACAATGAGCAGTTCTTC.

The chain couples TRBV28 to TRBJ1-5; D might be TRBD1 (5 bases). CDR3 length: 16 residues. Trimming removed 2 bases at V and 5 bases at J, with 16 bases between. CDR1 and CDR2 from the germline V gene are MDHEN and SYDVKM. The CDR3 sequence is CASSLVHGGSYQPQHF. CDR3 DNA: TGTGCCAGCAGTTTAGTTCACGGGGGGAGCTATCAGCCCCAGCATTTT.

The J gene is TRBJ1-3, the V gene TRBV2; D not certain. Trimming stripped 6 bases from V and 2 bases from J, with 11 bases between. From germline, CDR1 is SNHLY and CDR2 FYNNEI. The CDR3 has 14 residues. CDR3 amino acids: CASSAQSAGNTIYF. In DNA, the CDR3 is TGTGCCAGCAGCGCACAGTCTGCTGGAAACACCATATATTTT.